This T cell receptor beta chain was captured in a study of OX40 agonist ivuxolimab in advanced cancers. Remarks on this clone: Its specificity is not known.

Study results and limitations: Compared with others, partial responders at 0.1-3.0 mg/kg displayed clonal expansion among the lowest. Blood T cells, both CD4+ and CD8+, expanded clonally by week 6 at 0.1 to 3.0 mg/kg.

Patients were ruled out by autoimmune disease history or systemic immunosuppression. Sequencing was performed with immunoSEQ multiplex PCR; in TCRdb, only in-frame clones are kept and a portion is missing. The sample yields 74,000 or so clones, about 92% seen once. There are 17 residues in the CDR3. Trimming took 1 base from V and 6 from J; bases not matched to a gene: 9. CDR1 is SEHNR and CDR2 is FQNEAQ in the germline V gene (reference sequence). The source material was CD4+ or CD8+ T cells sorted from blood, sampled in a trial of the OX40 agonist ivuxolimab. The source is an adult with an advanced solid tumor such as melanoma, head and neck, liver or kidney cancer. This sequence joins TRBV7-9 and TRBJ2-1; 10 nucleotides align to TRBD2. This CDR3 reads CASSLGGAGGPLNEQFF. The DNA for the CDR3 is TGTGCCAGCAGCTTAGGAGGAGCGGGAGGGCCCCTCAATGAGCAGTTCTTC.